The 25 T cell receptor beta chains given below trace back to one sample, sequenced in a study of T cells in Graves' hyperthyroidism and ophthalmopathy. Amplification of TCR beta CDR3 regions was performed using RNA transcripts as template. In the first-round RT-PCR of the TCR CDR3, the HTBI primer set was used. From the multiplex PCR reads, TCRdb called clonotypes with MiXCR, one entry per CDR3 protein. The table lists about 180,000 distinct CDR3 sequences, about a sixth of them singletons. Material: blood. These receptors came from a woman aged 45-65 years with Graves' hyperthyroidism.

This clonotype was seen ten or more times. The chain carries TRBV16 and TRBJ1-1, with D perhaps TRBD1 (6 bases). Germline CDR1 and CDR2: KGHSY and FQNENV. The CDR3 contains 14 residues. V was trimmed by 4 bases and J by 5 bases, leaving 14 bases between them. The DNA for the CDR3 is TGTGCCAGCAGCCTAAGGGGGGGCGTTACTGAAGCTTTCTTT. Its protein is CASSLRGGVTEAFF.

This clonotype was counted ten times or more. The chain recombines TRBV7-3 with TRBJ2-5, with TRBD2 matching over 14 bases. The CDR3 has 13 amino acids. With V trimmed by 10 bases and J by 7 bases, 5 bases remained unmatched. CDR1 and CDR2 (germline): SGHTA, FQGTGA. The DNA for the CDR3 is TGTGCCACTGGGACTAGCGGGGGTGGGACCCAGTACTTC. Translation gives CATGTSGGGTQYF.

The gene calls are TRBV27 and TRBJ1-2; no reliable D call. Trimming left V 4 bases short and J 4 bases short, with 10 bases between. The length of the CDR3 is 13 residues. Germline CDR1 reads MNHEY; CDR2 reads SMNVEV (reference sequence). The CDR3 region has the DNA TGTGCCAGCAGTTCGGGAGGCCTCTATGGCTACACCTTC. Its translation is CASSSGGLYGYTF.

This clonotype was seen at least ten times. CDR3 DNA: TGTGCCAGCAGCATTCACACAGATACGCAGTATTTT. Protein: CASSIHTDTQYF. The chain has TRBV7-9 and TRBJ2-3, with D unresolved. Trimming cost V 5 bases and J 2 bases, with 5 bases left between them. The germline V gene has CDR1 SEHNR and CDR2 FQNEAQ (reference sequence). The CDR3 totals 12 residues.

In this sample, this clonotype turned up many times. The rearrangement links TRBV24-1 to TRBJ2-5; D gene uncertain. Deletions cut 1 base from V and 3 bases from J, with 8 bases between. The CDR3 covers 14 residues. Germline-derived CDR1 and CDR2 are KGHDR and SFDVKD. For the CDR3, the DNA is TGTGCCACCAGTGATTTAGGCGAGGAAGAGACCCAGTACTTC. It specifies CATSDLGEEETQYF.

The chain has TRBV6-2 or TRBV6-3 and TRBJ1-2; D is possibly TRBD1 (5 bases). CDR1 is MNHEY, CDR2 SVGEGT, per germline. This CDR3 spans 14 amino acids. Trimming cost V 0 bases and J 4 bases, with 9 bases left between them. CDR3 DNA sequence: TGTGCCAGCAGTTACTCGGGCAGGGCCTATGGCTACACCTTC. It is translated as CASSYSGRAYGYTF.

This clonotype has ten or more counts. This chain connects TRBV7-9 to TRBJ2-3; D unresolved. The ends were cut back, 3 bases at V and 5 bases at J, with 12 bases in the middle. The CDR3 has 14 residues. Germline V gene sequence: CDR1 SEHNR, CDR2 FQNEAQ (reference sequence). The CDR3 region has the DNA TGTGCCAGCAGCTTGGCGAGTATTAAAGATACGCAGTATTTT. Amino acids: CASSLASIKDTQYF.

The chain couples TRBV6-5 to TRBJ2-1; weak D call: TRBD2 (5 bases). Germline lookup yields CDR1 MNHEY and CDR2 SVGAGI. Trimming pared 2 bases from V and 0 bases from J, leaving 8 bases between. CDR3 length: 15 amino acids. CDR3: CASSYGGLSYNEQFF. CDR3 DNA: TGTGCCAGCAGTTACGGAGGCCTCTCCTACAATGAGCAGTTCTTC.

A remark on this clonotype: With a much larger clone just one base away, this may be a read error. The DNA of the CDR3 is TGTGTCACCATGGACGACAGAGGGCAAGAGACCCAGTACTTC. Residues: CVTMDDRGQETQYF. The chain joins TRBV15 to TRBJ2-5, with D possibly called TRBD1 or TRBD2 (5 bases each). The germline V gene encodes CDR1 LNHNV and CDR2 YYDKDF (reference sequence). There are 14 residues in the CDR3.

This clonotype was detected many times. V gene TRBV5-1 combines with J gene TRBJ2-1; 10 positions agree with TRBD1. The junction had 9 bases not matched to a gene; V was cut back by 5 bases and J by 4 bases. The CDR3 extends over 16 amino acids. CDR1 and CDR2 (germline): SGHRS, YFSETQ. The CDR3 here is CASSYGGTGVYNEQFF. CDR3 coding DNA: TGCGCCAGCAGTTACGGCGGGACAGGGGTGTACAATGAGCAGTTCTTC.

This clonotype was seen many times. The chain uses TRBV7-2 and TRBJ1-1; D perhaps matches TRBD1 (5 bases). Trimming took 5 bases from V and 2 from J, leaving 15 bases between them. This CDR3 has 15 residues. The V gene's germline CDR1 is SGHTA and CDR2 FQGNSA. Here the CDR3 DNA reads TGTGCCAGCAGCCCCCCCCCGGGACCTAACACTGAAGCTTTCTTT. Amino acid sequence: CASSPPPGPNTEAFF. Together with reference TRBV7-2 and TRBJ1-1, the CDR3 gives the full variable domain: GAGVSQSPSNKVTEKGKDVELRCDPISGHTALYWYRQSLGQGLEFLIYFQGNSAPDKSGLPSDRFSAERTGGSVSTLTIQRTQQEDSAVYLCASSPPPGPNTEAFFGQGTRLTVV.

The rearrangement links TRBV6-2 or TRBV6-3 to TRBJ1-1; the match to TRBD1 covers 12 bases. CDR3 length equals 20 residues. The germline CDR1 and CDR2 sequences are MNHEY and SVGEGT. Trimming at V came to 6 bases and at J to 4 bases, leaving 21 bases not matched to a gene. This CDR3 is CASRETGTGGRDEKGTEAFF. For the CDR3, the DNA is TGTGCCAGCAGAGAGACCGGGACAGGGGGCCGCGACGAAAAGGGCACTGAAGCTTTCTTT.

A note on this clonotype: A much larger clone differs by one base, so this may be a read error. This chain uses TRBV7-9 with TRBJ2-7; D is possibly TRBD2 (6 bases). The germline gives CDR1 SEHNR, CDR2 FQNEAQ (reference sequence). There are 14 residues in the CDR3. The CDR3 region is CASTRGGNSYDQYF. CDR3 nucleotides: TGTGCCAGCACGCGGGGAGGTAACTCCTACGATCAGTACTTC.

This rearrangement joins TRBV4-2 to TRBJ1-1, with 7 nucleotides matching TRBD1. CDR1 is LGHNA, CDR2 YNFKEQ, per germline. The CDR3 sequence is 14 residues long. Trimming cost V 6 bases and J 1 base; bases outside gene matches: 5. CDR3 residues: CASRLGTANTEAFF. CDR3 in DNA: TGTGCCAGCAGGCTGGGGACAGCGAACACTGAAGCTTTCTTT.

Ten or more counts support this clonotype. This rearrangement joins TRBV5-5 to TRBJ1-6; tentative D call: TRBD1 (5 bases). Trimming pared 0 bases from V and 8 bases from J, leaving 9 bases between. Germline CDR1 SGHKS, CDR2 YYEKEE (reference sequence). CDR3 size: 14 residues. The CDR3 sequence: CASSLVPGDSPLHF. The CDR3, as DNA: TGTGCCAGCAGCTTGGTGCCGGGGGATTCACCCCTCCACTTT.

This clonotype came up many times. The rearrangement links TRBV6-1 to TRBJ1-1; D unresolved. V dropped 5 bases and J dropped 7 bases, with 14 bases sitting between them. Germline CDR1 reads MNHNS; CDR2 reads SASEGT. The CDR3 runs to 13 residues. For the CDR3, the DNA is TGTGCCAGCAGTTCCCCCGGGTCGATTGAAGCTTTCTTT. Its translation is CASSSPGSIEAFF.

In this sample, this clonotype turned up a few times. The V call is TRBV19, the J call TRBJ2-7; no reliable D call. V shed 3 bases and J shed 0 bases, with 12 bases lying between them. The CDR3 covers 15 residues. Germline V gene lookup returns CDR1 LNHDA and CDR2 SQIVND (reference sequence). CDR3 coding DNA: TGTGCCAGTAGTATCGGCCAGAAAATCTCCTACGAGCAGTACTTC. This gives the protein CASSIGQKISYEQYF. Full variable domain (rest looked up from reference TRBV19 and TRBJ2-7): DGGITQSPKYLFRKEGQNVTLSCEQNLNHDAMYWYRQDPGQGLRLIYYSQIVNDFQKGDIAEGYSVSREKKESFPLTVTSAQKNPTAFYLCASSIGQKISYEQYFGPGTRLTVT.

This clonotype occurred many times. J is TRBJ1-1 and V is TRBV6-2 or TRBV6-3; D gene unclear. V lost 0 bases and J 4 bases, leaving 9 bases between the germline ends. The CDR3 loop spans 14 amino acids. Germline V gene data show CDR1 as MNHEY and CDR2 as SVGEGT. DNA of the CDR3: TGTGCCAGCAGTTACTCGAGAGTGGGCACTGAAGCTTTCTTT. This codes for CASSYSRVGTEAFF.

This clonotype has at least ten counts. V and J are TRBV14 and TRBJ1-1; 8 bases agree with TRBD1. Germline trimming cut 10 bases from V and 5 bases from J; bases unmatched to any gene: 15. CDR1 is SGHDN, CDR2 FVKESK, per germline. The CDR3 length is 15 residues. The DNA for the CDR3 is TGTGCCACTTCGGACAGGGTTATTGTCGGGACTGAAGCTTTCTTT. It encodes CATSDRVIVGTEAFF.

This clonotype showed up many times. The rearrangement joins TRBV27 to TRBJ2-2; D remains ambiguous. Trimming removed 7 bases from V and 1 base from J, with 10 bases in between. CDR1 MNHEY and CDR2 SMNVEV come from the germline V gene (reference sequence). The CDR3 totals 14 residues. The DNA of the CDR3 is TGTGCCAGCACATCACGTAGGAACACCGGGGAGCTGTTTTTT. Its translation: CASTSRRNTGELFF.

The rearrangement uses TRBV28 and TRBJ2-1, with 11 bases lining up with TRBD1. The V gene end was trimmed by 7 bases and the J gene end by 2 bases; junction bases not matched to a gene: 16. Per the germline V gene, CDR1 is MDHEN and CDR2 is SYDVKM. This CDR3 is 19 amino acids long. In nucleotides, the CDR3 is TGTGCCAGCACCCGGGGACGGGACAGGGGGTGGGGAACCTACAATGAGCAGTTCTTC. It encodes CASTRGRDRGWGTYNEQFF. Variable domain in full (rest from reference TRBV28 and TRBJ2-1): DVKVTQSSRYLVKRTGEKVFLECVQDMDHENMFWYRQDPGLGLRLIYFSYDVKMKEKGDIPEGYSVSREKKERFSLILESASTNQTSMYLCASTRGRDRGWGTYNEQFFGPGTRLTVL.

This clonotype was counted ten times or more. The rearrangement uses TRBV27 and TRBJ2-3; D unresolved. CDR1 MNHEY and CDR2 SMNVEV come from the germline V gene (reference sequence). With 9 bases removed from V and 0 bases from J, the gap between germline ends came to 10 bases. This CDR3 region has 13 residues. This CDR3 is CASRTPSTDTQYF. The DNA for the CDR3 is TGTGCCAGTAGGACCCCTAGCACAGATACGCAGTATTTT.

This clonotype was detected only once. This rearrangement joins TRBV2 to TRBJ2-5; 13 bases agree with TRBD2. Germline V gene lookup returns CDR1 SNHLY and CDR2 FYNNEI. J was trimmed by 4 bases and V by 6 bases; bases with no gene match: 5. This CDR3 is 15 amino acids long. The CDR3 region has the DNA TGTGCCAGCAGAAGGACTAGCGGGAGAGGAGAGACCCAGTACTTC. Protein product: CASRRTSGRGETQYF. Supplemented by reference TRBV2 and TRBJ2-5, the full variable domain reads EPEVTQTPSHQVTQMGQEVILRCVPISNHLYFYWYRQILGQKVEFLVSFYNNEISEKSEIFDDQFSVERPDGSNFTLKIRSTKLEDSAMYFCASRRTSGRGETQYFGPGTRLLVL.

In this sample, this clonotype turned up many times. The gene calls are TRBV28 and TRBJ2-2; either TRBD1 or TRBD2 may supply D (6 bases each). V lost 4 bases, J lost 5 bases, and 20 bases lay in between. Germline V gene data show CDR1 as MDHEN and CDR2 as SYDVKM. The CDR3 is 17 residues long. This chain's CDR3 is CASSSLTGGDLTGELFF. The CDR3 coding sequence is TGTGCCAGCAGTTCTTTAACCGGGGGCGACCTTACCGGGGAGCTGTTTTTT.

With regard to this clonotype: Given a much more abundant clone one base away, this may be a read error. The V gene is TRBV28, the J gene TRBJ1-2; perhaps TRBD1 as D (5 bases). This CDR3 contains 19 residues. Germline CDR1 MDHEN, CDR2 SYDVKM. This CDR3 is CASSLGLGGGVRDNYGCTF. CDR3 nucleotides: TGTGCCAGCAGTTTAGGGTTGGGCGGTGGTGTCAGGGATAACTATGGCTGCACCTTC.